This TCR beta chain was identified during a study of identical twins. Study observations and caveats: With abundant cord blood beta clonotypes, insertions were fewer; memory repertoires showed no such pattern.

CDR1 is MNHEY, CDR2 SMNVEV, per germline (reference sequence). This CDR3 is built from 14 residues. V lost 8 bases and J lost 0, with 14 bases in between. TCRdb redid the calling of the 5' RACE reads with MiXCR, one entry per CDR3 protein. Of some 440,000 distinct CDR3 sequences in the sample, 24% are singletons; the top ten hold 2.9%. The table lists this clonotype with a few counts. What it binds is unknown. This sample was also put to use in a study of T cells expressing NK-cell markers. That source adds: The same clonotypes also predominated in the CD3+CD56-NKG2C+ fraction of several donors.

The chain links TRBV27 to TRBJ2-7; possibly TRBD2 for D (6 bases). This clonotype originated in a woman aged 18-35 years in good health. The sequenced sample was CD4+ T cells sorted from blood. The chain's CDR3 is CASWGSGRSYEQYF. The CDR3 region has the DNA TGTGCCAGCTGGGGGAGCGGGCGCTCCTACGAGCAGTACTTC.